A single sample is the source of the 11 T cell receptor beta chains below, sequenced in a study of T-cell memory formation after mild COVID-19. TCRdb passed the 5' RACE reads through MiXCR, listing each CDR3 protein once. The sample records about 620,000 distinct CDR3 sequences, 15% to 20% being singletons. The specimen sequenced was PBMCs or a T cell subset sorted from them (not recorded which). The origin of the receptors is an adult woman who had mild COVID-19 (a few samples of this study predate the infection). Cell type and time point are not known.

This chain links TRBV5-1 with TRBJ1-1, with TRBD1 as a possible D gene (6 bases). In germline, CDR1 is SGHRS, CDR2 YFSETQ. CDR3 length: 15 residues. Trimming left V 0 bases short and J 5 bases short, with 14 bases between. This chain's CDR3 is CASSLGWTAGTEAFF. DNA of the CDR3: TGCGCCAGCAGCTTGGGATGGACAGCTGGGACTGAAGCTTTCTTT. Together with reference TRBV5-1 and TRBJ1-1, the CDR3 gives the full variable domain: KAGVTQTPRYLIKTRGQQVTLSCSPISGHRSVSWYQQTPGQGLQFLFEYFSETQRNKGNFPGRFSGRQFSNSRSEMNVSTLELGDSALYLCASSLGWTAGTEAFFGQGTRLTVV.

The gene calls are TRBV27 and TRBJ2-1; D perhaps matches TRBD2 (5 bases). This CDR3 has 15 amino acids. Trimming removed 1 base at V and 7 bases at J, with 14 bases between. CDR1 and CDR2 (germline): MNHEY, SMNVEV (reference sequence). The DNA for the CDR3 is TGTGCCAGCAGTTTATTCCCGGGATTGACAAATGAGCAGTTCTTC. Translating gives CASSLFPGLTNEQFF.

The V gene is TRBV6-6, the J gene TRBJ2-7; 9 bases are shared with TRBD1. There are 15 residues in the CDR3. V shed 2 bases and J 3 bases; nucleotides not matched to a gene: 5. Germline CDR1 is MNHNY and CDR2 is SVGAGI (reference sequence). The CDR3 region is CASSYGGTGNYEQYF. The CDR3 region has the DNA TGTGCCAGCAGTTACGGAGGGACAGGGAACTACGAGCAGTACTTC.

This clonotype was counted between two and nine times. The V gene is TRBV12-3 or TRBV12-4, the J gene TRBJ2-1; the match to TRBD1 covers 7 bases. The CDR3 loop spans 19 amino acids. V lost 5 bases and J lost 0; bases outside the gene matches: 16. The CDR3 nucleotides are TGTGCCAGCAGTCCCGGAACGACAGGGCCAGAGAGCTCCTACAATGAGCAGTTCTTC. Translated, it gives CASSPGTTGPESSYNEQFF.

The CDR3 reads CASSLSSGRNEQYF. The CDR3 region has the DNA TGTGCCAGCAGTTTATCTAGCGGGAGAAACGAGCAGTACTTC. The V call is TRBV12-3 or TRBV12-4, the J call TRBJ2-7; the match to TRBD2 covers 10 bases. The CDR3 runs 14 residues. The trim removed 2 bases at V and 5 bases at J, leaving 3 bases unmatched.

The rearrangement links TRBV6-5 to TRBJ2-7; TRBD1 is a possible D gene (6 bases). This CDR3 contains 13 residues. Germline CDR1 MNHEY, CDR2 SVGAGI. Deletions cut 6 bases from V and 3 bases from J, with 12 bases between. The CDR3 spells CASSRDILYEQYF. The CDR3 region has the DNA TGTGCCAGCAGCCGGGACATCCTCTACGAGCAGTACTTC.

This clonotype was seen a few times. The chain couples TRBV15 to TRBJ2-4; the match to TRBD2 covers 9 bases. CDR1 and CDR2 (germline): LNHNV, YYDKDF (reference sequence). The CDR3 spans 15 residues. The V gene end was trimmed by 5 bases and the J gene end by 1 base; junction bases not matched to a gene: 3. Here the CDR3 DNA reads TGTGCCACCAGCGCGGGGGGGCCGGCCAAAAACATTCAGTACTTC. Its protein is CATSAGGPAKNIQYF.

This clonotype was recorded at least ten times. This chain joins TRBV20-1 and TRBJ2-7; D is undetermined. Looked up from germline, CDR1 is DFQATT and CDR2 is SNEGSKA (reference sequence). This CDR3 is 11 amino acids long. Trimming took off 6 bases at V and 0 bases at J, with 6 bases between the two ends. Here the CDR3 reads CSAPISYEQYF. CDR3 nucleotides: TGCAGTGCCCCCATCTCCTACGAGCAGTACTTC.

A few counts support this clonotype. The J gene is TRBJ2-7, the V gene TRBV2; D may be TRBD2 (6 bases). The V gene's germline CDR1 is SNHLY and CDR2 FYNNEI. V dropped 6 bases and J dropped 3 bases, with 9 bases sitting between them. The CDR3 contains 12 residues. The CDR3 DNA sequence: TGTGCCAGCAGAGCCGGGGGCTACGAGCAGTACTTC. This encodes CASRAGGYEQYF.

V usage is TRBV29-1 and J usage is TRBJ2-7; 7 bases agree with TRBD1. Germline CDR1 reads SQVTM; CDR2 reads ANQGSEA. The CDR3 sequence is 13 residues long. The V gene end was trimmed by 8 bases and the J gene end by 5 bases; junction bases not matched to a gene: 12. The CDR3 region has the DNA TGCAGCTCCAGGGGGACAGAGAAGGACGAGCAGTACTTC. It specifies CSSRGTEKDEQYF.

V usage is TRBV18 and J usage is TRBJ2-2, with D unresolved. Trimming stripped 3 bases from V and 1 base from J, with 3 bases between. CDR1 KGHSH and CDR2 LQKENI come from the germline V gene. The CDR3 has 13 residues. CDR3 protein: CASSPENTGELFF. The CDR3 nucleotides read TGTGCCAGCTCACCTGAGAACACCGGGGAGCTGTTTTTT.